Each of the 31 T cell receptor beta chains below was sequenced from the same sample in a study of T cells in Graves' hyperthyroidism and ophthalmopathy. Amplification of TCR beta CDR3 regions was performed using RNA transcripts as template. Researchers ran a first-round RT-PCR on the TCR CDR3 using the HTBI primer set. TCRdb fed the multiplex PCR reads into MiXCR, producing one record per CDR3 protein. The sample has approximately 590,000 distinct CDR3 sequences, 15% to 19% seen once; the top ten hold 7.3%. The sequenced material came from blood. Receptors originate from a woman in her thirties with Graves' hyperthyroidism.

J is TRBJ2-5 and V is TRBV20-1; 11 nucleotides agree with TRBD1. Looked up from germline, CDR1 is DFQATT and CDR2 is SNEGSKA (reference sequence). The CDR3 contains 13 residues. With 5 bases clipped from V and 6 bases from J, the junction kept 5 bases outside the gene matches. The chain's CDR3 is CSAGGQGAKTQYF. DNA of the CDR3: TGCAGTGCTGGCGGACAGGGGGCAAAGACCCAGTACTTC.

This clonotype has a count of ten or more. The chain uses TRBV3-1 and TRBJ1-1, with D perhaps TRBD1 (6 bases). The CDR3 extends over 14 amino acids. Trimming left V 3 bases short and J 2 bases short, with 10 bases between. The germline CDR1 and CDR2 sequences are LGHDT and YNNKEL (reference sequence). The CDR3 loop is CASSQDSVNTEAFF. In DNA, the CDR3 is TGTGCCAGCAGCCAGGACAGCGTAAACACTGAAGCTTTCTTT.

The sample holds many counts of this clonotype. The V and J genes are TRBV6-1 and TRBJ1-1, with 9 bases identical to TRBD1. J lost 3 bases, V lost 7 bases, and 12 bases had no gene match. Germline V lookup: CDR1 MNHNS, CDR2 SASEGT. CDR3 length: 16 amino acids. CDR3 in DNA: TGTGCCAGCAATAGGGGACAGGGAAACTGGGACACTGAAGCTTTCTTT. Its translation is CASNRGQGNWDTEAFF.

This clonotype occurred a few times. V usage is TRBV30 and J usage is TRBJ2-1; D may be TRBD1 or TRBD2 (5 bases each). The CDR3 consists of 13 residues. The V and J ends lost 1 base and 5 bases respectively, with 9 bases between them. The V gene's germline CDR1 is GTSNPN and CDR2 SVGIG (reference sequence). The CDR3 here is CAWSGDGDNEQFF. For the CDR3, the DNA is TGTGCCTGGAGTGGGGACGGTGACAATGAGCAGTTCTTC.

In its sample, this clonotype was seen once. It may be a read error: a sequence one base away is much more abundant. The V and J genes are TRBV3-1 and TRBJ2-7; D gene ambiguous. Germline V gene sequence: CDR1 LGHDT, CDR2 YNNKEL (reference sequence). CDR3 length: 12 residues. CDR3 sequence reads: CANSLADYEQYF. CDR3 coding DNA: TGTGCCAACAGCCTTGCGGACTACGAGCAGTACTTC.

This clonotype was recorded at least ten times. The chain combines TRBV20-1 with TRBJ2-7; maybe TRBD2 (6 bases). Per the germline V gene, CDR1 is DFQATT and CDR2 is SNEGSKA (reference sequence). V gave up 1 base and J gave up 0 bases, with 10 bases separating them. There are 14 residues in the CDR3. DNA of the CDR3: TGCAGTGCTAGAGGCCGGGACTCCTCCTACGAGCAGTACTTC. Encoded protein: CSARGRDSSYEQYF.

The rearrangement links TRBV20-1 to TRBJ1-1; 8 bases are shared with TRBD1. Germline loops: CDR1 DFQATT, CDR2 SNEGSKA (reference sequence). Germline trimming cut 1 base from V and 0 bases from J; bases unmatched to any gene: 4. The CDR3 length is 15 residues. The CDR3 reads CSARVRTGMNTEAFF. The CDR3 nucleotides are TGCAGTGCTAGAGTCAGGACAGGGATGAACACTGAAGCTTTCTTT.

This clonotype was seen many times. The chain carries TRBV7-6 and TRBJ1-2, with D hard to call. CDR3 length: 13 residues. The ends were cut back, 5 bases at V and 5 bases at J, with 12 bases in the middle. Germline CDR1 and CDR2: SGHVS and FNYEAQ. CDR3 bases: TGTGCCAGCAGCCCTAGTCAGGAGTATGGCTACACCTTC. Translation: CASSPSQEYGYTF.

The chain carries TRBV20-1 and TRBJ2-1, with 10 bases that match TRBD2. This CDR3 is 14 amino acids long. J was trimmed by 6 bases and V by 6 bases; bases with no gene match: 8. The germline gives CDR1 DFQATT, CDR2 SNEGSKA (reference sequence). The CDR3 bases are TGCAGTGCCGAGCCGGGGACTAGCGTCAATGAGCAGTTCTTC. Translation gives CSAEPGTSVNEQFF.

V usage is TRBV7-9 and J usage is TRBJ2-7; TRBD2 aligns across 14 bases. V was pared by 6 bases and J by 3 bases, with 10 bases of the junction left unmatched. CDR1 and CDR2 from the germline V gene are SEHNR and FQNEAQ (reference sequence). This CDR3 comprises 17 residues. CDR3 protein: CASSPTSGRAGVYEQYF. CDR3 in DNA: TGTGCCAGCAGTCCGACTAGCGGGAGGGCCGGGGTCTACGAGCAGTACTTC.

The table lists this clonotype with many counts. This chain links TRBV20-1 with TRBJ2-1, with D unresolved. V gave up 6 bases and J gave up 0 bases, with 12 bases separating them. The CDR3 length is 14 residues. The V gene's germline CDR1 is DFQATT and CDR2 SNEGSKA (reference sequence). CDR3 DNA sequence: TGCAGTGCCCTACCAGGTGGCTCCTACAATGAGCAGTTCTTC. Translated, it gives CSALPGGSYNEQFF.

This clonotype has a count of ten or more. The genes are TRBV7-9 and TRBJ2-5; TRBD1 might be the D (5 bases). CDR3 size: 15 residues. Germline-derived CDR1 and CDR2 are SEHNR and FQNEAQ (reference sequence). V was trimmed by 5 bases and J by 5 bases, leaving 18 bases between them. In DNA form, the CDR3 reads TGTGCCAGCAGCCAGCAGGGTACCATTTTTGAGACCCAGTACTTC. Translating gives CASSQQGTIFETQYF.

This clonotype was found many times. The chain has TRBV2 and TRBJ1-3, with TRBD1 matching over 9 bases. This CDR3 region has 20 residues. Germline trimming cut 6 bases from V and 0 bases from J; bases unmatched to any gene: 18. Germline CDR1 reads SNHLY; CDR2 reads FYNNEI. The CDR3 DNA reads as TGTGCCAGCAGACTACCGGGACAGGGCATCTTAATGAGCTCTGGAAACACCATATATTTT. Protein: CASRLPGQGILMSSGNTIYF.

About this clonotype itself: A junction end diverges from the germline sequence, so it may reflect a read error. The J gene is TRBJ1-2, the V gene TRBV7-6; D ambiguous. In germline, CDR1 is SGHVS, CDR2 FNYEAQ. The CDR3 is 12 amino acids. The CDR3 bases are TGTGCCAGCGGAGGGAGAATGTCGGGCTACGCCTTC. Protein: CASGGRMSGYAF.

Ten or more counts support this clonotype. The genes are TRBV15 and TRBJ1-1, with D uncertain. The germline gives CDR1 LNHNV, CDR2 YYDKDF (reference sequence). V was pared by 0 bases and J by 1 base, with 6 bases between. The length of the CDR3 is 14 residues. The CDR3 DNA reads TGTGCCACCAGCAGAGATGGAGGGAACACTGAAGCTTTCTTT. Protein product: CATSRDGGNTEAFF.

This clonotype was counted ten times or more. This chain joins TRBV4-1 and TRBJ2-7; D ambiguous. The germline gives CDR1 MGHRA, CDR2 YSYEKL. Trimming left V 4 bases short and J 1 base short, with 14 bases between. This CDR3 comprises 15 residues. For the CDR3, the DNA is TGCGCCAGCAGCCCCTCTCGGAGCGCTTCCTACGAGCAGTACTTC. This codes for CASSPSRSASYEQYF.

This clonotype was seen repeatedly, ten times or more. This CDR3 is CASSSGGSNEQFF. The CDR3 bases are TGTGCCAGCAGCTCCGGGGGCTCCAATGAGCAGTTCTTC. This rearrangement joins TRBV7-2 to TRBJ2-1; tentatively, D is TRBD1 or TRBD2 (6 bases each). Germline V CDR1 and CDR2: SGHTA, FQGNSA. The V end was cut by 4 bases, the J end by 6 bases, with 10 bases between. The CDR3 runs 13 residues.

In this sample, this clonotype turned up many times. The chain links TRBV18 to TRBJ1-2; D is perhaps TRBD1 (6 bases). The CDR3 is 14 amino acids. With 3 bases removed from V and 3 bases from J, the gap between germline ends came to 11 bases. CDR1 is KGHSH, CDR2 LQKENI, per germline. The CDR3 loop is CASSPSTGHYGYTF. CDR3 DNA: TGTGCCAGCTCACCTTCGACAGGACACTATGGCTACACCTTC. The variable domain in full, with the rest retrieved from reference TRBV18 and TRBJ1-2, is NAGVMQNPRHLVRRRGQEARLRCSPMKGHSHVYWYRQLPEEGLKFMVYLQKENIIDESGMPKERFSAEFPKEGPSILRIQQVVRGDSAAYFCASSPSTGHYGYTFGSGTRLTVV.

In this sample, this clonotype turned up a few times. The chain links TRBV2 to TRBJ1-2; D not certain. Germline V lookup: CDR1 SNHLY, CDR2 FYNNEI. V dropped 2 bases and J dropped 5 bases, with 6 bases sitting between them. The CDR3 length is 12 residues. CDR3 in DNA: TGTGCCAGCAGTGAAAATATTTATGGCTACACCTTC. Translating it yields CASSENIYGYTF.

The table lists this clonotype with many counts. The chain couples TRBV11-2 to TRBJ2-5; no clear D gene. V lost 0 bases to trimming and J lost 2 bases, with 7 bases between them. The CDR3 has 14 residues. Germline values: CDR1 SGHAT, CDR2 FQNNGV. The chain's CDR3 is CASSLDASQETQYF. CDR3 nucleotide sequence: TGTGCCAGCAGCTTAGACGCTTCACAAGAGACCCAGTACTTC.

V and J are TRBV10-3 and TRBJ2-6; no clear D. The germline V gene has CDR1 ENHRY and CDR2 SYGVKD. Trimming took off 4 bases at V and 0 bases at J, with 4 bases between the two ends. This CDR3 is built from 14 residues. Written as DNA, the CDR3 is TGTGCCATCAGTGGTAGCTCTGGGGCCAACGTCCTGACTTTC. Translation: CAISGSSGANVLTF.

The rearrangement joins TRBV5-1 to TRBJ2-3; D may be TRBD2 (5 bases). This CDR3 has 16 amino acids. Germline CDR1 reads SGHRS; CDR2 reads YFSETQ. V was clipped by 4 bases and J by 5 bases, with 20 bases between them. CDR3 protein: CASSDRPQEAQDTQYF. The CDR3 bases are TGCGCCAGCAGCGACCGGCCCCAGGAGGCACAAGATACGCAGTATTTT. The complete variable domain, with remaining parts taken from reference TRBV5-1 and TRBJ2-3, reads KAGVTQTPRYLIKTRGQQVTLSCSPISGHRSVSWYQQTPGQGLQFLFEYFSETQRNKGNFPGRFSGRQFSNSRSEMNVSTLELGDSALYLCASSDRPQEAQDTQYFGPGTRLTVL.

This clonotype was observed a few times. The V and J genes are TRBV4-3 and TRBJ1-1, with a weak D call TRBD1 (5 bases). V lost 4 bases and J 5 bases, leaving 14 bases between the germline ends. Germline V gene sequence: CDR1 LGHNA, CDR2 YSLEER. This CDR3 is built from 14 residues. The CDR3 loop reads CASSPGRRGTEAFF. CDR3 DNA: TGCGCCAGCAGCCCAGGACGGCGGGGGACTGAAGCTTTCTTT.

The sample holds a few counts of this clonotype. This chain's CDR3 is CASSPVGAKNTGELFF. CDR3 coding DNA: TGTGCCAGCAGCCCCGTAGGGGCTAAGAACACCGGGGAGCTGTTTTTT. The chain combines TRBV4-2 with TRBJ2-2, with D possibly being TRBD1 (5 bases). CDR3 length: 16 residues. The germline V gene encodes CDR1 LGHNA and CDR2 YNFKEQ. V was shortened by 4 bases and J by 1 base, with 13 bases between the two germline ends.

Only a few counts were recorded for this clonotype. V gene TRBV7-2 combines with J gene TRBJ1-1; the D gene is possibly TRBD1 (6 bases). Germline CDR1 and CDR2: SGHTA and FQGNSA. V was cut by 6 bases and J by 6 bases, with 14 bases left in between. The CDR3 runs to 13 residues. CDR3 sequence (DNA): TGTGCCAGCAGTGAATACAGGGCAGCTGAAGCTTTCTTT. It encodes CASSEYRAAEAFF.

This clonotype showed up many times. V usage is TRBV20-1 and J usage is TRBJ2-7; D is tentatively TRBD1 or TRBD2 (7 bases each). Germline V gene sequence: CDR1 DFQATT, CDR2 SNEGSKA (reference sequence). This CDR3 has 15 residues. Trimming shortened V by 2 bases and J by 4 bases, and 18 bases separated the two germline ends. The CDR3 sequence is CSARTPAGGGYEQYF. The CDR3 DNA reads as TGCAGTGCTAGAACCCCTGCAGGGGGGGGATACGAGCAGTACTTC.

V is TRBV5-1 and J is TRBJ2-3; 9 bases are shared with TRBD2. The V and J ends lost 0 bases and 2 bases, in that order; junction bases with no gene match: 19. The CDR3 has 21 residues. Germline V gene lookup returns CDR1 SGHRS and CDR2 YFSETQ. CDR3 DNA: TGCGCCAGCAGCTTGGCATCCTTGACTAGCGGCTCGAGTTCGTACACAGATACGCAGTATTTT. Its protein is CASSLASLTSGSSSYTDTQYF.

The V and J genes are TRBV6-2 or TRBV6-3 and TRBJ1-2, with TRBD1 identical over 9 bases. CDR3 length equals 15 residues. The V and J ends lost 6 bases and 8 bases, in that order; junction bases with no gene match: 13. Germline V gene sequence: CDR1 MNHEY, CDR2 SVGEGT. This CDR3 is CASSRTDRGGEGYTF. The CDR3 DNA follows: TGTGCCAGCAGCCGAACGGACAGGGGTGGGGAGGGCTACACCTTC.

The J gene is TRBJ2-3, the V gene TRBV5-6; D is unclear. Trimming took 8 bases from V and 6 from J, leaving 10 bases between them. The CDR3 totals 11 residues. Germline CDR1 SGHDT, CDR2 YYEEEE. CDR3 DNA: TGTGCCAGTACTTCTTTTGATACGCAGTATTTT. It is translated as CASTSFDTQYF. The whole variable domain, filled in from reference TRBV5-6 and TRBJ2-3, reads DAGVTQSPTHLIKTRGQQVTLRCSPKSGHDTVSWYQQALGQGPQFIFQYYEEEERQRGNFPDRFSGHQFPNYSSELNVNALLLGDSALYLCASTSFDTQYFGPGTRLTVL.

The V gene is TRBV5-6, the J gene TRBJ2-3; D is unresolved. Germline V gene data show CDR1 as SGHDT and CDR2 as YYEEEE. This CDR3 is built from 15 residues. Trimming took off 0 bases at V and 3 bases at J, with 11 bases between the two ends. CDR3 in amino acids: CASSLGTLTTDTQYF. CDR3 in DNA: TGTGCCAGCAGCTTGGGGACCCTGACTACAGATACGCAGTATTTT.

This clonotype was detected only a few times. V usage is TRBV5-1 and J usage is TRBJ2-1; D might be TRBD2 (6 bases). Looked up from germline, CDR1 is SGHRS and CDR2 is YFSETQ. V was shortened by 4 bases and J by 4 bases, with 12 bases between the two germline ends. The CDR3 loop spans 14 amino acids. CDR3 protein: CASSGGSEYNEQFF. The CDR3 DNA sequence: TGCGCCAGCAGCGGAGGGAGTGAATACAATGAGCAGTTCTTC.